The 30 T cell receptor beta chains below were found in one sample sequenced in a study of shared clonotypes between healthy human individuals. The protocol was immunoSEQ multiplex PCR, while the TCRdb copy is restricted to in-frame clones and leaves out a portion. The sample yields millions of clones, roughly 94% seen once. Sequences were obtained from naive CD4+ T cells sorted from blood. The subset here: CD45RA+ positively selected. These receptors were obtained from a man aged 18-30 years in good health.

The V and J genes are TRBV20-1 and TRBJ1-2; D gene ambiguous. Germline V gives CDR1 DFQATT, CDR2 SNEGSKA (reference sequence). V was cut by 6 bases and J by 5 bases, with 7 bases left in between. This CDR3 is built from 10 residues. The CDR3 DNA follows: TGCAGTGCCCTTCGGTATGGCTACACCTTC. The encoded protein is CSALRYGYTF.

Of note for this clone: The identical CDR3 is also encoded by other nucleotide sequences in the sample. V is TRBV7-2 and J is TRBJ2-5; the match to TRBD1 covers 7 bases. After removal of 3 bases from V and 5 bases from J, the junction contained 0 bases not matched to a gene. CDR1 and CDR2 (germline): SGHTA, FQGNSA. The CDR3 consists of 12 residues. DNA for the CDR3: TGTGCCAGCAGCTTCAGGGGGGAGACCCAGTACTTC. Encoded protein: CASSFRGETQYF.

Here the CDR3 reads CASSDRGLNTGELFF. For the CDR3, the DNA is TGTGCCAGCAGCGACCGGGGCCTAAACACCGGGGAGCTGTTTTTT. The V call is TRBV21-1, the J call TRBJ2-2. TRBV21-1 is marked as a pseudogene. There are 15 residues in the CDR3.

The gene calls are TRBV18 and TRBJ1-6, with D maybe TRBD1 (5 bases). The CDR3 has 13 amino acids. Germline CDR1 reads KGHSH; CDR2 reads LQKENI. V lost 5 bases, J lost 10 bases, and 12 bases lay in between. The CDR3: CASSSGTVSPLHF. The DNA for the CDR3 is TGTGCCAGCTCATCAGGGACCGTCTCACCCCTCCACTTT. The full variable domain, completed using reference TRBV18 and TRBJ1-6, is NAGVMQNPRHLVRRRGQEARLRCSPMKGHSHVYWYRQLPEEGLKFMVYLQKENIIDESGMPKERFSAEFPKEGPSILRIQQVVRGDSAAYFCASSSGTVSPLHFGNGTRLTVT.

The chain has TRBV2 and TRBJ2-1; 9 nucleotides align to TRBD1. The V and J ends lost 6 bases and 3 bases, in that order; junction bases with no gene match: 9. Germline V gene sequence: CDR1 SNHLY, CDR2 FYNNEI. The CDR3 contains 16 residues. For the CDR3, the DNA is TGTGCCAGCAGCTATCCCGGGACAGGGTTCTACAATGAGCAGTTCTTC. Its protein product is CASSYPGTGFYNEQFF. The variable domain in full, with the rest retrieved from reference TRBV2 and TRBJ2-1, is EPEVTQTPSHQVTQMGQEVILRCVPISNHLYFYWYRQILGQKVEFLVSFYNNEISEKSEIFDDQFSVERPDGSNFTLKIRSTKLEDSAMYFCASSYPGTGFYNEQFFGPGTRLTVL.

The V and J genes are TRBV27 and TRBJ1-2; 7 positions agree with TRBD1. This CDR3 contains 14 residues. After removal of 6 bases from V and 5 bases from J, the junction contained 9 bases not matched to a gene. The germline gives CDR1 MNHEY, CDR2 SMNVEV (reference sequence). CDR3 DNA sequence: TGTGCCAGCAGCGCGACAGGGAGGGGGTATGGCTACACCTTC. Translation gives CASSATGRGYGYTF.

The CDR3 spells CASSTSGLAGTDTQYF. CDR3 nucleotides: TGTGCCAGCAGCACCTCGGGACTAGCGGGAACAGATACGCAGTATTTT. This chain links TRBV2 with TRBJ2-3; 13 bases match TRBD2. Trimming removed 6 bases from V and 3 bases from J; junction bases left unmatched: 6. Germline assignment: CDR1 SNHLY and CDR2 FYNNEI. The CDR3 has 16 amino acids.

The rearrangement uses TRBV27 and TRBJ2-6; D possibly matches TRBD1 or TRBD2 (5 bases each). The CDR3 runs 18 residues. Germline CDR1 MNHEY, CDR2 SMNVEV (reference sequence). V was cut by 3 bases and J by 2 bases, with 17 bases left in between. This CDR3 is CASSFYGTARAGANVLTF. The CDR3 DNA reads as TGTGCCAGCAGTTTCTACGGGACCGCAAGGGCTGGGGCCAACGTCCTGACTTTC.

This chain links TRBV29-1 with TRBJ2-1, with 10 nucleotides matching TRBD2. The germline V gene has CDR1 SQVTM and CDR2 ANQGSEA. V dropped 2 bases and J dropped 4; count of bases not matched to a gene: 5. The CDR3 covers 15 residues. The CDR3 nucleotides are TGCAGCGTTGAAAAGGGACTAGCGACGTACAATGAGCAGTTCTTC. Translating it yields CSVEKGLATYNEQFF.

The chain links TRBV20-1 to TRBJ2-1, with no clear D. Germline CDR1 DFQATT, CDR2 SNEGSKA (reference sequence). The CDR3 sequence is 10 residues long. Trimming removed 4 bases at V and 7 bases at J, with 5 bases between. The CDR3 region is CSATQNEQFF. In DNA, the CDR3 is TGCAGTGCTACCCAGAATGAGCAGTTCTTC.

On this clone itself: Other DNA sequences in this sample translate to the same CDR3. The CDR3 nucleotides are TGTGCCAGCTCACCACCGGGACAAGGACACAATCAGCCCCAGCATTTT. It translates to CASSPPGQGHNQPQHF. The V gene is TRBV18, the J gene TRBJ1-5, with D maybe TRBD1 (6 bases). Germline CDR1 KGHSH, CDR2 LQKENI. V was trimmed by 0 bases and J by 3 bases, leaving 12 bases between them. The CDR3 length is 16 residues.

The rearrangement uses TRBV6-5 and TRBJ2-7, with TRBD2 matching over 8 bases. Germline values: CDR1 MNHEY, CDR2 SVGAGI. CDR3 length equals 13 residues. V lost 10 bases and J lost 4; bases outside the gene matches: 9. DNA of the CDR3: TGTGCCACGAGAGCGGGAGTCGTTTACGAGCAGTACTTC. This encodes CATRAGVVYEQYF.

The chain recombines TRBV5-8 with TRBJ2-1; a weak D match, TRBD2 (6 bases). Germline values: CDR1 SGHTS, CDR2 YDEGEE. Trimming left V 1 base short and J 0 bases short, with 8 bases between. This CDR3 has 15 residues. This CDR3 reads CASSLFSGSYNEQFF. The CDR3 DNA is TGTGCCAGCAGCTTGTTTAGCGGCTCCTACAATGAGCAGTTCTTC.

This clone was seen only once. This chain joins TRBV5-1 and TRBJ1-1; D gene unclear. The CDR3 sequence is 16 residues long. CDR1 is SGHRS and CDR2 is YFSETQ in the germline V gene. The V end lost 2 bases, the J end lost 1 base, and 15 bases lay between the germline ends. In DNA, the CDR3 is TGCGCCAGCAGCTTAGTGTGGGGAGAAGCGAACACTGAAGCTTTCTTT. This gives the protein CASSLVWGEANTEAFF.

This sequence joins TRBV19 and TRBJ1-2; 11 bases fit TRBD1. From germline, CDR1 is LNHDA and CDR2 SQIVND (reference sequence). With 3 bases clipped from V and 3 bases from J, the junction kept 0 bases outside the gene matches. This CDR3 region has 14 residues. The CDR3 spells CASSMDRGHYGYTF. The CDR3 region has the DNA TGTGCCAGTAGTATGGACAGGGGGCACTATGGCTACACCTTC.

Comment on this clone: The same CDR3 is also encoded by other DNA sequences in this sample. CDR3 sequence: CASSLAGGTNEKLFF. The DNA of the CDR3 is TGTGCCAGCAGCTTAGCTGGGGGGACTAATGAAAAACTGTTTTTT. This rearrangement joins TRBV7-9 to TRBJ1-4, with D maybe TRBD1 (5 bases). Germline-derived CDR1 and CDR2 are SEHNR and FQNEAQ (reference sequence). The length of the CDR3 is 15 residues. V was clipped by 0 bases and J by 2 bases, with 7 bases between them.

DNA of the CDR3: TGTGCCAGCAGTCCACGGTTGCGAGAGACCCAGTACTTC. It is translated as CASSPRLRETQYF. The chain couples TRBV27 to TRBJ2-5; no reliable D call. Trimming stripped 5 bases from V and 4 bases from J, with 11 bases between. The CDR3 length is 13 residues. Germline values: CDR1 MNHEY, CDR2 SMNVEV (reference sequence).

Concerning this clone: This specimen includes other DNA sequences encoding the same CDR3. This sequence joins TRBV6-5 and TRBJ1-2, with 8 bases identical to TRBD1. J was trimmed by 4 bases and V by 2 bases; bases with no gene match: 3. This CDR3 contains 14 residues. The V gene's germline CDR1 is MNHEY and CDR2 SVGAGI. The CDR3 loop reads CASSYGRGPYGYTF. The CDR3 region has the DNA TGTGCCAGCAGTTACGGCAGGGGGCCCTATGGCTACACCTTC.

The chain has TRBV19 and TRBJ2-3; no definite D call. V was pared by 4 bases and J by 0 bases, with 14 bases between. Germline V CDR1 and CDR2: LNHDA, SQIVND (reference sequence). This CDR3 comprises 16 residues. The CDR3 reads CASSRKGPHSTDTQYF. The CDR3 coding sequence is TGTGCCAGTAGTAGGAAAGGGCCCCATAGCACAGATACGCAGTATTTT.

This clone appeared a few times. The chain is built from TRBV7-2 and TRBJ2-1, with a tentative D call TRBD1 (6 bases). This CDR3 region has 15 residues. Trimming took 2 bases from V and 0 from J, leaving 8 bases between them. Germline assignment: CDR1 SGHTA and CDR2 FQGNSA. The CDR3 region is CASSLQGSSYNEQFF. For the CDR3, the DNA is TGTGCCAGCAGCTTACAGGGGAGCTCCTACAATGAGCAGTTCTTC.

In regard to this clone: Other nucleotide sequences in the sample specify the same CDR3. V gene TRBV5-1 combines with J gene TRBJ2-5; 7 positions agree with TRBD1. The CDR3 covers 13 residues. V shed 1 base and J 4 bases; nucleotides not matched to a gene: 1. Germline CDR1 and CDR2: SGHRS and YFSETQ. The CDR3 sequence: CASSLTGAETQYF. In DNA form, the CDR3 reads TGCGCCAGCAGCTTGACAGGGGCAGAGACCCAGTACTTC.

The gene calls are TRBV30 and TRBJ1-1, with a possible D match to TRBD1 (5 bases). V dropped 1 base and J dropped 5 bases, with 8 bases sitting between them. Germline-derived CDR1 and CDR2 are GTSNPN and SVGIG (reference sequence). This CDR3 contains 12 residues. The CDR3 region is CAWSDKGTEAFF. For the CDR3, the DNA is TGTGCCTGGAGTGACAAGGGGACTGAAGCTTTCTTT.

The V and J genes are TRBV7-9 and TRBJ1-4, with TRBD1 as a possible D gene (6 bases). Germline-derived CDR1 and CDR2 are SEHNR and FQNEAQ (reference sequence). The CDR3 contains 15 residues. V was pared by 7 bases and J by 3 bases, with 15 bases between. The CDR3 loop is CASNKMDSSNEKLFF. The CDR3, as DNA: TGTGCCAGCAACAAAATGGACAGCTCTAATGAAAAACTGTTTTTT. The full variable domain, in which reference TRBV7-9 and TRBJ1-4 provide the parts outside the CDR3, is DTGVSQNPRHKITKRGQNVTFRCDPISEHNRLYWYRQTLGQGPEFLTYFQNEAQLEKSRLLSDRFSAERPKGSFSTLEIQRTEQGDSAMYLCASNKMDSSNEKLFFGSGTQLSVL.

The chain recombines TRBV13 with TRBJ2-3, with 9 positions matching TRBD1. Germline CDR1 and CDR2: PRHDT and FYEKMQ (reference sequence). The length of the CDR3 is 13 residues. Trimming removed 4 bases from V and 6 bases from J; junction bases left unmatched: 2. The CDR3 is CASSSTGGDTQYF. The CDR3 DNA sequence: TGTGCCAGCAGCTCGACAGGGGGGGATACGCAGTATTTT. Based on the CDR3 plus reference TRBV13 and TRBJ2-3, the full variable domain is AAGVIQSPRHLIKEKRETATLKCYPIPRHDTVYWYQQGPGQDPQFLISFYEKMQSDKGSIPDRFSAQQFSDYHSELNMSSLELGDSALYFCASSSTGGDTQYFGPGTRLTVL.

DNA for the CDR3: TGTGCCAGCAGTACGGGAAACCCCTATGGCTACACCTTC. Protein sequence: CASSTGNPYGYTF. The chain recombines TRBV2 with TRBJ1-2; D gene uncertain. In germline, CDR1 is SNHLY, CDR2 FYNNEI. Trimming shortened V by 5 bases and J by 4 bases, and 11 bases separated the two germline ends. This CDR3 is built from 13 residues.

The gene calls are TRBV10-1 and TRBJ2-1, with 7 bases fitting TRBD2. V trimming: 3 bases; J trimming: 6 bases; junction bases outside the gene matches: 5. Germline CDR1 WNHNN, CDR2 SYGVQD (reference sequence). CDR3 length equals 14 residues. The CDR3 coding sequence is TGCGCCAGCAGTGAACTGCGCGGGGGCAATGAGCAGTTCTTC. It is translated as CASSELRGGNEQFF.

A word on this clone: The sample contains more than one DNA sequence encoding this CDR3. The V and J genes are TRBV7-2 and TRBJ2-7, with TRBD2 matching over 9 bases. CDR1 and CDR2 from the germline V gene are SGHTA and FQGNSA. J lost 0 bases, V lost 4 bases, and 1 base had no gene match. The CDR3 has 14 residues. CDR3 sequence reads: CASSSTSGSYEQYF. The CDR3 nucleotides read TGTGCCAGCAGCTCGACTAGCGGCTCCTACGAGCAGTACTTC.

The J gene is TRBJ2-7, the V gene TRBV5-1; D may be TRBD2 (5 bases). The germline V gene encodes CDR1 SGHRS and CDR2 YFSETQ. This CDR3 is 16 amino acids long. V dropped 4 bases and J dropped 1 base, with 18 bases sitting between them. The CDR3 coding sequence is TGCGCCAGCAGCGAGGGCCCGGGCCCGCCATCCTACGAGCAGTACTTC. As protein: CASSEGPGPPSYEQYF.

This chain links TRBV6-4 with TRBJ2-7; D unclear. Germline V gives CDR1 MRHNA, CDR2 SNTAGT. V was shortened by 0 bases and J by 2 bases, with 20 bases between the two germline ends. CDR3 length equals 18 residues. The CDR3 sequence is CASSDSRTGAVSTYEQYF. DNA of the CDR3: TGTGCCAGCAGTGACTCCCGAACGGGCGCCGTCTCCACCTACGAGCAGTACTTC.

The chain has TRBV27 and TRBJ1-5; 7 bases are a match to TRBD1. The CDR3 covers 15 residues. Germline V gives CDR1 MNHEY, CDR2 SMNVEV (reference sequence). Trimming at V came to 5 bases and at J to 4 bases, leaving 8 bases not matched to a gene. The DNA for the CDR3 is TGTGCCAGCAGTCGTACCGGGACAGCTAATCAGCCCCAGCATTTT. Its protein product is CASSRTGTANQPQHF.